This TCR beta chain is drawn from a study of cytomegalovirus exposure and HLA in healthy donors. Looking at the study overall: Caucasian-associated ancestry cluster membership applied to around 76% of 398 genotyped donors.

A remark on this clone: Its antigen is not identified.

With 7 bases removed from V and 4 bases from J, the gap between germline ends came to 17 bases. CDR3 length: 15 residues. Looked up from germline, CDR1 is LNHDA and CDR2 is SQIVND (reference sequence). Notes on the study in general: Reportedly, fewer N-insertions than the 666-donor mean appeared in an Asian-associated ancestry cluster in a later analysis.

Amplification used 60 Vbeta primers and 13 Jbeta primers. Sequenced by immunoSEQ multiplex PCR; TCRdb stores in-frame clones only, minus some. The table lists around 130,000 clones, about 80% of them singletons. Input material: PBMCs. The sequence derives from a man aged 30-40 years in good health and CMV-seronegative. The chain links TRBV19 to TRBJ1-5; D might be TRBD1 (5 bases). The CDR3 nucleotides are TGTGCCAGTAATCGATTAGGGGCTGATAATCAGCCCCAGCATTTT. Protein product: CASNRLGADNQPQHF.